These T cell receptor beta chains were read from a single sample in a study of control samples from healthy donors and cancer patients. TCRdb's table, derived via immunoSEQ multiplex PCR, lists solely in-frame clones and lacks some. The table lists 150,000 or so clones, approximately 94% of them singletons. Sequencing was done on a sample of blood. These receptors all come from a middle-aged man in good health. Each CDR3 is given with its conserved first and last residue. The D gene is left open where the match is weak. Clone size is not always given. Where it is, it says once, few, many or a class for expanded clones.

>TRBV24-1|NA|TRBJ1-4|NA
TGTGCCACCAGTGACGTCTCAGGGGAAGGAGGATGGAAACTGTTTTTT
CATSDVSGEGGWKLFF
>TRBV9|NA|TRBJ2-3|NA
TGTGCCAGCAGCCAGGGTGCAGATACGCAGTATTTT
CASSQGADTQYF
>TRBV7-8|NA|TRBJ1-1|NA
TGTGCCAGCAGCTTAGAGTTGCGGAACACTGAAGCTTTCTTT
CASSLELRNTEAFF
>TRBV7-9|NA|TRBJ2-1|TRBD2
TGTGCCAGCAGTGGGACTAGCGGGAGATCAAATGAGCAGTTCTTC
CASSGTSGRSNEQFF
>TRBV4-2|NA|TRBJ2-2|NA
TGTGCCAGCAGCCAAGGGGCCTCAGTGAACACCGGGGAGCTGTTTTTT
CASSQGASVNTGELFF
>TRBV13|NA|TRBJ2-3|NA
TGTGCCAGCAGCCCTGGGGACCGGAGGGGCACAGATACGCAGTATTTT
CASSPGDRRGTDTQYF
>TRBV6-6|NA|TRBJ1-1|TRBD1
TGTGCCAGCAGTTTTATAGACAGGGCTGAAGCTTTCTTT
CASSFIDRAEAFF
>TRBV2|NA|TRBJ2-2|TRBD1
TGTGCCAGCATGGGACAGGGGGCAGGGGAGCTGTTTTTT
CASMGQGAGELFF
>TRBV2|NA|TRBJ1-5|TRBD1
TGTGCCAGCAGTGGACAGGGGTCCAATCAGCCCCAGCATTTT
CASSGQGSNQPQHF
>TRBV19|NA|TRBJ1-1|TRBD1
TGTGCCAGTAGCGAAAACAGGGGAAACACTGAAGCTTTCTTT
CASSENRGNTEAFF
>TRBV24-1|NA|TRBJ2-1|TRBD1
TGTGCCACCAGGAATACCGGGACAGGGGCCACTGAGCAGTTCTTC
CATRNTGTGATEQFF
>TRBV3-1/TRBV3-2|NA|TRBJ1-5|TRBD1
TGTGCCAGCAGCCCAACCTATTGGGACAGGGCCGCTACCTTCAATCAGCCCCAGCATTTT
CASSPTYWDRAATFNQPQHF
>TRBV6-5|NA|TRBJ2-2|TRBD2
TGTGCCAGCAGTTACGAGGGAGGGGCCGGGGAGCTGTTTTTT
CASSYEGGAGELFF
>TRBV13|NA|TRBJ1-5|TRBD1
TGTGCCAGCAGCTTAGGAGGGCCAGGGGGCGATCAGCCCCAGCATTTT
CASSLGGPGGDQPQHF
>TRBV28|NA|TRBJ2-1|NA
TGTGCCAGCAGTTTATTGGCCAGGGGTAATGAGCAGTTCTTC
CASSLLARGNEQFF
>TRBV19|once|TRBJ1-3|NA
TGTGCCAGTAGTATTCCCGACGGAAACACCATATATTTT
CASSIPDGNTIYF
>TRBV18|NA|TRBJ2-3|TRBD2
TGTGCCAGCTCACCACCAACGGGGGGTGGAGATACGCAGTATTTT
CASSPPTGGGDTQYF
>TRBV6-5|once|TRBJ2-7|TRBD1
TGTGCCAGCAACCCGACAGGGAGCTACTACGAGCAGTACTTC
CASNPTGSYYEQYF
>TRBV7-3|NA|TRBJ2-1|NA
TGTGCCAGCAGCTTGTCGGGGGGCCAGAACAATGAGCAGTTCTTC
CASSLSGGQNNEQFF
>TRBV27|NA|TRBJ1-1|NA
TGTGCCAGCAGTTTATATCAGGGGATGAACACTGAAGCTTTCTTT
CASSLYQGMNTEAFF
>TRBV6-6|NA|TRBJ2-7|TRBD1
TGTGCCAGCAGTACCGGGACAGGACCCTACGAGCAGTACTTC
CASSTGTGPYEQYF
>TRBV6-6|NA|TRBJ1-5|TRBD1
TGTGCCAGCACCAACCGCGGACAGGGCGGCCAGCCCCAGCATTTT
CASTNRGQGGQPQHF
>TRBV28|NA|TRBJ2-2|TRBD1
TGTGCCAGCGGACAGGGGGACACCGGGGAGCTGTTTTTT
CASGQGDTGELFF
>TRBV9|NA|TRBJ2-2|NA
TGTGCCAGCAGCGTAGGAGCAGGGACTTATGCCGGGGAGCTGTTTTTT
CASSVGAGTYAGELFF
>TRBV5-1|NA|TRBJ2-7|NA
TGCGCCAGCAGCCTCACAGCCGGGACACTGTCCTACGAGCAGTACTTC
CASSLTAGTLSYEQYF
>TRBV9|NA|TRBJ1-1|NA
TGTGCCAGCGGCCCCCCCAGCAATATGAACACTGAAGCTTTCTTT
CASGPPSNMNTEAFF
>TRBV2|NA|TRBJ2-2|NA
TGTGCCAGCTGGGGACCGCGGGGCACCGGGGAGCTGTTTTTT
CASWGPRGTGELFF
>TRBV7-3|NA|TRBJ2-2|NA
TGTGCCAGCAGCCCCTCCCGGTGGGGGACCCATCCCGGGGAGCTGTTTTTT
CASSPSRWGTHPGELFF
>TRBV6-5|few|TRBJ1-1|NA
TGTGCCAGCAGTTACCAGAAGAACACTGAAGCTTTCTTT
CASSYQKNTEAFF
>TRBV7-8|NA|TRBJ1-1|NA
TGTGCCAGCAGCCCGATTTTGAACACTGAAGCTTTCTTT
CASSPILNTEAFF
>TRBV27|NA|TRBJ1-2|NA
TGTGCCAGCAGTTTAGTTCGGGGGGATGGCTACACCTTC
CASSLVRGDGYTF
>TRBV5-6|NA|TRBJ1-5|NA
TGTGCCAGCAGCTTTGCAGGGGCTCAGCCCCAGCATTTT
CASSFAGAQPQHF
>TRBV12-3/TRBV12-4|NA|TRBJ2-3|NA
TGTGCCAGCAGTTTGGACCGTAGAAATACGCAGTATTTT
CASSLDRRNTQYF
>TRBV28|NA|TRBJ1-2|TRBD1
TGTGCCAGCAGCCCAGGGGACAGGGGGTATGGCTACACCTTC
CASSPGDRGYGYTF
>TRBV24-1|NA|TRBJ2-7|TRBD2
TGTGCCACCAGTGATTCCGGGACTAGCCTCTACGAGCAGTACTTC
CATSDSGTSLYEQYF
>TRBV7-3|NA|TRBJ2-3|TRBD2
TGTGCCAGCAGCTTACGGCCCTTAGCGGGAGGTTCAGATACGCAGTATTTT
CASSLRPLAGGSDTQYF
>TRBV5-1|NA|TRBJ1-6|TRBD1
TGCGCCAGCAGCTTGGCCCCCGGGACAGATGGTTCACCCCTCCACTTT
CASSLAPGTDGSPLHF
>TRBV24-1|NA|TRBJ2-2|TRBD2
TGTGCCACCAGTGGCCTTGGACTAGCCGGGGAGCTGTTTTTT
CATSGLGLAGELFF